A selection of T cell receptor beta chains follows, all from one sample in a study of shared clonotypes between healthy human individuals. Produced via immunoSEQ multiplex PCR; TCRdb's table is partial and in-frame only. The sample holds some 2.1 million clones, 85% to 95% seen once. Source material: naive CD4+ T cells sorted from blood. The source is a man aged 18 to 29 in good health. Both conserved end residues are part of each CDR3. The D gene is left open where the match is weak. Where a row states a size, it is once, few, many or the class of an expanded clone; other rows omit it.

DNA | CDR3 | size | J | V | D
TGCGCCAGCAGCTTGGGGGCTAGCGGGAGGGCGTCTGATACGCAGTATTTT | CASSLGASGRASDTQYF | . | TRBJ2-3 | TRBV5-1 | TRBD2
TGTGCCAGCAGCTTAATAGGGGGCACAGATACGCAGTATTTT | CASSLIGGTDTQYF | . | TRBJ2-3 | TRBV7-2 | .
TGTGCCAGCAGTGTTCTCAGGGAGGGTGAGCAGTTCTTC | CASSVLREGEQFF | . | TRBJ2-1 | TRBV2 | TRBD2
TGTGCCAGCAGTCGACAGCCGACTTCCTACGAGCAGTACTTC | CASSRQPTSYEQYF | . | TRBJ2-7 | TRBV6-6 | .
TGCGCCAGCAGCCTCATGCTCTCGGGACAGGGCCCAGATACGCAGTATTTT | CASSLMLSGQGPDTQYF | . | TRBJ2-3 | TRBV4-1 | TRBD1
TGTGCCAGCAGTTTATCCCCCTTCTACGAGCAGTACTTC | CASSLSPFYEQYF | . | TRBJ2-7 | TRBV28 | .
TGTGCCAGTATTCGAGACCTAAGAACCACTGAAGCTTTCTTT | CASIRDLRTTEAFF | few | TRBJ1-1 | TRBV19 | .
TGTGCCAGCAGCTTATCACTGGGCACAGATACGCAGTATTTT | CASSLSLGTDTQYF | . | TRBJ2-3 | TRBV7-9 | .
TGTGCCAGCTCACCAGGGACTAGCGGGAGTAGCGGGCAGTACTTC | CASSPGTSGSSGQYF | . | TRBJ2-7 | TRBV18 | TRBD2
TGTGCCAGCAGCAAGAGGGGGGACGTTTACTCCTACGAGCAGTACTTC | CASSKRGDVYSYEQYF | . | TRBJ2-7 | TRBV21-1 | .
TGTGCCAGCAGTAGACAGGGGGTTGGTGAAAAACTGTTTTTT | CASSRQGVGEKLFF | . | TRBJ1-4 | TRBV27 | TRBD1
TGTGCCAGCAGTTTCGCCGGGACAGGGACAAATCAGCCCCAGCATTTT | CASSFAGTGTNQPQHF | . | TRBJ1-5 | TRBV28 | TRBD1
TGCGCCAGCAGCCCCCAGGGGGACAGTCAGCCCCAGCATTTT | CASSPQGDSQPQHF | . | TRBJ1-5 | TRBV5-1 | TRBD1
TGTGCCAGCAGTGGGGGGACAGGCTATGGCTACACCTTC | CASSGGTGYGYTF | . | TRBJ1-2 | TRBV2 | TRBD1
TGCGCCAGCAGAGGACAGGCCGCCTACGAGCAGTACTTC | CASRGQAAYEQYF | many | TRBJ2-7 | TRBV10-1 | TRBD1
TGCAGCGTTGAAGATAGGGTGGGAGAAAAACTGTTTTTT | CSVEDRVGEKLFF | once | TRBJ1-4 | TRBV29-1 | .
TGCGCCAGCAGTCAATCGGGCAGGAAGGGGACCAAAAACATTCAGTACTTC | CASSQSGRKGTKNIQYF | . | TRBJ2-4 | TRBV23-1 | .
TGTGCCAGCAGCACGGCTCAGAGCTCTGGAAACACCATATATTTT | CASSTAQSSGNTIYF | . | TRBJ1-3 | TRBV11-3 | .
TGTGCCAGCAGCTTAGTTTTCGGAAGCTCCTACAATGAGCAGTTCTTC | CASSLVFGSSYNEQFF | . | TRBJ2-1 | TRBV11-1 | .
TGCGCCAGCAGCACCTGGGGACAGGGGGCGTCGGCTGAAGCTTTCTTT | CASSTWGQGASAEAFF | once | TRBJ1-1 | TRBV5-1 | TRBD1
TGCGCCAGCAGCTTGGCCCCAGGAGGGGCCGGCTACACCTTC | CASSLAPGGAGYTF | . | TRBJ1-2 | TRBV5-1 | .
TGCGCCAGCAGTGCGGCGCAAGAGACCCAGTACTTC | CASSAAQETQYF | . | TRBJ2-5 | TRBV5-1 | .
TGTGCCAGCAGTGATAGGGATAAGTGGAATTCACCCCTCCACTTT | CASSDRDKWNSPLHF | . | TRBJ1-6 | TRBV2 | .
TGTGCCAGCAGTTTATCCTCGAGCAATCAGCCCCAGCATTTT | CASSLSSSNQPQHF | . | TRBJ1-5 | TRBV28 | .
TGTGCCAGCAGTTCCCCAACCACCCGGGGACAGGGTTACACCGGGGAGCTGTTTTTT | CASSSPTTRGQGYTGELFF | . | TRBJ2-2 | TRBV28 | TRBD1
TGTGCCAGCAGTTTAACGGGACCCCAGCTATCCGGGGAGCTGTTTTTT | CASSLTGPQLSGELFF | . | TRBJ2-2 | TRBV27 | .
TGTGCCAGCAGTGACTCAGTCTCCTACAATGAGCAGTTCTTC | CASSDSVSYNEQFF | . | TRBJ2-1 | TRBV25-1 | .
TGTGCCAGCAGTGAGGGGACAGGGTTCGCCCTCCACTTT | CASSEGTGFALHF | . | TRBJ1-6 | TRBV2 | TRBD1
TGTGCCAGCAGTGCCACAGGGGCGGATAATGAAAAACTGTTTTTT | CASSATGADNEKLFF | . | TRBJ1-4 | TRBV2 | TRBD1
TGTGCCAGCAGTTTCCGGCAGCTAGATCAGCCCCAGCATTTT | CASSFRQLDQPQHF | . | TRBJ1-5 | TRBV28 | .
TGTGCCAGCAGCGTAGGAGGGGTAGACAATCAGCCCCAGCATTTT | CASSVGGVDNQPQHF | . | TRBJ1-5 | TRBV9 | .
TGTGCCAGCAGCCGAACCAGGGTAAAGTACGAGCAGTACTTC | CASSRTRVKYEQYF | . | TRBJ2-7 | TRBV5-8 | .
TGTGCCAGCAGCTTCGGGACAGGGGCCAGAACCTACGAGCAGTACTTC | CASSFGTGARTYEQYF | . | TRBJ2-7 | TRBV7-9 | TRBD1
TGTGCCAGCAGTTCCCAGGACAGAACCTACGAGCAGTACTTC | CASSSQDRTYEQYF | once | TRBJ2-7 | TRBV6-6 | .
TGTGCCAGCAGCCGTATCCTTACTGACAGGGTTCGGGAGCAGTACTTC | CASSRILTDRVREQYF | . | TRBJ2-7 | TRBV11-2 | TRBD1